This TCR beta chain was observed in a study of T cell repertoires in cytomegalovirus infection. A remark on this clonotype: Antigen specificity is unknown.

Regarding the study as a whole: There were HLA-C-restricted CMV-specific TCR beta clonotypes dominating the ex vivo response. CMV carriers having the relevant HLA were flagged by cumulative public TCR beta family frequency.

This CDR3 is built from 19 residues. The germline V gene encodes CDR1 SGHNT and CDR2 YENEEA. V trimming: 4 bases; J trimming: 0 bases; junction bases outside the gene matches: 8. Using its own MiXCR run on the reads, TCRdb lists one record per CDR3 protein. The profile shows hundreds of thousands of distinct CDR3 sequences, less than 35% of them singletons. J is TRBJ2-1 and V is TRBV11-3; TRBD2 agrees at 14 bases. The sequenced sample was cultured CD8+ T cells from PBMCs, obtained from culture after CMV antigen stimulation. This clonotype originated in a human donor in good health (CMV status not recorded). Some clones in this sample may be carry-over from other donors' samples. The CDR3 sequence: CASSSTRTSGGLSYNEQFF. The CDR3 DNA is TGTGCCAGCAGCTCAACACGGACTAGCGGGGGGCTCTCCTACAATGAGCAGTTCTTC.